The 27 T cell receptor beta chains listed next were all sequenced from one sample in a study of CD8+ T cells in alopecia areata. The sample's treatment: oral pan-JAK inhibitor, 5-10 mg twice daily. Following RNA extraction, reverse transcription yielded cDNA that acted as the sequencing template. The repertoire was sequenced with immunoSEQ multiplex PCR; TCRdb's copy has only in-frame clones and lacks some. Of 100,000 to 130,000 clones listed, about 83% are singletons. The input for sequencing was CD8+ T cells sorted from blood, taken at week 24, from a patient treated with tofacitinib. Receptor source: a human donor with alopecia areata.

The V and J genes are TRBV19 and TRBJ2-1; D unresolved. Germline loops: CDR1 LNHDA, CDR2 SQIVND (reference sequence). The CDR3 spans 14 residues. The V end was cut by 3 bases, the J end by 4 bases, with 10 bases between. CDR3 DNA sequence: TGTGCCAGTAGTATTTCCGATGGATACAATGAGCAGTTCTTC. Translation gives CASSISDGYNEQFF.

The chain joins TRBV27 to TRBJ2-5; 7 nucleotides line up with TRBD1. V dropped 5 bases and J dropped 5; count of bases not matched to a gene: 11. The CDR3 covers 15 residues. Looked up from germline, CDR1 is MNHEY and CDR2 is SMNVEV (reference sequence). The CDR3 nucleotides read TGTGCCAGCAGTCCGGGACAGACGTCGTTTGAGACCCAGTACTTC. It specifies CASSPGQTSFETQYF.

The chain couples TRBV29-1 to TRBJ2-7; D not certain. The CDR3 contains 12 residues. CDR1 and CDR2 from the germline V gene are SQVTM and ANQGSEA. Between the trimmed V and J ends, which lost 5 bases and 0 bases, there was a span of 8 bases. The CDR3 DNA is TGCAGCGTTCGCCACAGCTCCTACGAGCAGTACTTC. It encodes CSVRHSSYEQYF.

V and J are TRBV6-4 and TRBJ2-3, with D unclear. The CDR3 spans 15 residues. The germline V and J ends were trimmed by 2 bases and 0 bases, with 9 bases remaining between them. Germline assignment: CDR1 MRHNA and CDR2 SNTAGT. CDR3 nucleotides: TGTGCCAGCAGTGACGGCTATGCTAGCACAGATACGCAGTATTTT. It specifies CASSDGYASTDTQYF.

This clone was seen once. J is TRBJ2-3 and V is TRBV5-1; 7 nucleotides align to TRBD1. In germline, CDR1 is SGHRS, CDR2 YFSETQ. V lost 4 bases to trimming and J lost 2 bases; unmatched junction nucleotides: 7. This CDR3 is 15 amino acids long. CDR3 nucleotides: TGCGCCAGCAGCCTCACAGGGGACCTCACAGATACGCAGTATTTT. The encoded protein is CASSLTGDLTDTQYF. The whole variable domain, remainder taken from reference TRBV5-1 and TRBJ2-3, is KAGVTQTPRYLIKTRGQQVTLSCSPISGHRSVSWYQQTPGQGLQFLFEYFSETQRNKGNFPGRFSGRQFSNSRSEMNVSTLELGDSALYLCASSLTGDLTDTQYFGPGTRLTVL.

In its sample, this clone was seen a few times. The chain uses TRBV5-6 and TRBJ2-7, with 8 positions matching TRBD1. CDR1 SGHDT and CDR2 YYEEEE come from the germline V gene. Germline trimming cut 5 bases from V and 2 bases from J; bases unmatched to any gene: 12. The CDR3 spans 16 residues. In DNA, the CDR3 is TGTGCCAGCAGTTTCCTGACGGGACAGGAGGCCTACGAGCAGTACTTC. Residues: CASSFLTGQEAYEQYF.

This clone was detected once. The rearrangement links TRBV29-1 to TRBJ2-1; unclear D gene. From germline, CDR1 is SQVTM and CDR2 ANQGSEA. V dropped 7 bases and J dropped 1 base, with 11 bases sitting between them. The CDR3 spans 13 residues. CDR3 nucleotides: TGCAGCGCCATGGGCCTTTCCTACAATGAGCAGTTCTTC. It is translated as CSAMGLSYNEQFF.

Of note for this clone: One end of the junction fails to match germline, which may point to a read error. The chain carries TRBV7-7 and TRBJ2-3; D uncertain. This CDR3 spans 14 amino acids. The V gene's germline CDR1 is SSHAT and CDR2 FNYEAQ (reference sequence). CDR3 amino acids: CASSLDPSTDTQYF. CDR3 DNA sequence: TGTGCTAGCAGCTTAGATCCTAGCACAGATACGCAGTATTTT.

The V and J genes are TRBV19 and TRBJ2-1, with D perhaps given as TRBD1 or TRBD2 (5 bases each). The CDR3 is made up of 17 amino acids. V was clipped by 6 bases and J by 0 bases, with 18 bases between them. From germline, CDR1 is LNHDA and CDR2 SQIVND (reference sequence). The CDR3 nucleotides read TGTGCCAGTAGCACCAGGGACGAGGCCTACTCCTACAATGAGCAGTTCTTC. Amino acids: CASSTRDEAYSYNEQFF.

By share, this clone counts as medium-sized. The CDR3 DNA reads TGTGCCAGCTTTAATTTGGAAGGCGGGGGGTACAATGAGCAGTTCTTC. It encodes CASFNLEGGGYNEQFF. The J gene is TRBJ2-1, the V gene TRBV7-9, with 8 bases fitting TRBD2. CDR1 is SEHNR and CDR2 is FQNEAQ in the germline V gene (reference sequence). CDR3 length equals 16 residues. Losses at the gene ends were 8 bases for V and 4 bases for J; bases not matched to a gene: 13.

V and J are TRBV14 and TRBJ1-2; no firm D call. The germline V gene encodes CDR1 SGHDN and CDR2 FVKESK. Trimming removed 4 bases at V and 5 bases at J, with 17 bases between. The CDR3 contains 15 residues. In DNA, the CDR3 is TGTGCCAGCAGCCCGATCGACATCGGAGGGTATGGCTACACCTTC. This codes for CASSPIDIGGYGYTF.

The V and J genes are TRBV5-1 and TRBJ2-3, with 10 nucleotides matching TRBD1. This CDR3 is built from 15 residues. Germline CDR1 and CDR2: SGHRS and YFSETQ. The J segment lost 5 bases and the V segment lost 4 bases, leaving 7 bases of the junction unmatched. The CDR3 DNA reads as TGCGCCAGCAGCGATGGGACAGGGGTTGAAGATACGCAGTATTTT. Its translation: CASSDGTGVEDTQYF.

This chain connects TRBV25-1 to TRBJ1-2; D gene unclear. V dropped 2 bases and J dropped 4 bases, with 14 bases sitting between them. Per germline, CDR1 MGHDK and CDR2 SYGVNS. The CDR3 extends over 15 amino acids. CDR3 sequence (DNA): TGTGCCAGCAGTGAAGCGACCCGGGAGGTCTATGGCTACACCTTC. Protein: CASSEATREVYGYTF.

The chain is built from TRBV18 and TRBJ2-1, with TRBD2 matching 8 bases. J gave up 2 bases and V 2 bases, and 5 bases lay outside the gene matches. The CDR3 runs 16 residues. The germline V gene encodes CDR1 KGHSH and CDR2 LQKENI. The DNA of the CDR3 is TGTGCCAGCTCACCAGACGCGGGGGGACCCTACAATGAGCAGTTCTTC. Amino acids: CASSPDAGGPYNEQFF.

The chain links TRBV13 to TRBJ2-2; D gene uncertain. The CDR3 sequence is 12 residues long. CDR1 PRHDT and CDR2 FYEKMQ come from the germline V gene (reference sequence). V was cut by 2 bases and J by 7 bases, with 5 bases left in between. CDR3 loop: CASSLKVGELFF. DNA of the CDR3: TGTGCCAGCAGCTTAAAGGTCGGGGAGCTGTTTTTT.

The gene calls are TRBV19 and TRBJ2-1; the D gene is possibly TRBD1 (5 bases). The germline gives CDR1 LNHDA, CDR2 SQIVND (reference sequence). This CDR3 is built from 14 residues. Trimming took 7 bases from V and 0 from J, leaving 10 bases between them. The CDR3, as DNA: TGTGCCAGTAAGTCAGGGTTCTCCTACAATGAGCAGTTCTTC. Encoded protein: CASKSGFSYNEQFF.

The chain employs TRBV4-1 and TRBJ1-1; D is unclear. Trimming removed 1 base at V and 3 bases at J, with 9 bases between. This CDR3 region has 14 residues. Germline V gene lookup returns CDR1 MGHRA and CDR2 YSYEKL. The CDR3 DNA follows: TGCGCCAGCAGCCAAGCGGGCAGCTACACTGAAGCTTTCTTT. It specifies CASSQAGSYTEAFF.

The chain has TRBV4-1 and TRBJ1-2, with D tentatively TRBD1 (6 bases). Trimming cost V 3 bases and J 3 bases, with 14 bases left between them. The CDR3 is 15 amino acids. Germline V gene data show CDR1 as MGHRA and CDR2 as YSYEKL. CDR3 bases: TGCGCCAGCAGCCAGCAAGGACAGAAACACTATGGCTACACCTTC. Its translation: CASSQQGQKHYGYTF.

CDR3 nucleotide sequence: TGCGCCAGCAGCCAGCACAGGGGGTCCTACGAGCAGTACTTC. Protein product: CASSQHRGSYEQYF. This chain uses TRBV4-1 with TRBJ2-7, with TRBD1 matching over 8 bases. V lost 3 bases, J lost 1 base, and 2 bases stayed unmatched. Germline V gene data show CDR1 as MGHRA and CDR2 as YSYEKL. The CDR3 is 14 residues long.

The sample holds one count of this clone. This chain uses TRBV5-1 with TRBJ2-1, with TRBD2 matching 14 bases. This CDR3 has 16 residues. Looked up from germline, CDR1 is SGHRS and CDR2 is YFSETQ. V lost 4 bases, J lost 5 bases, and 5 bases stayed unmatched. For the CDR3, the DNA is TGCGCCAGCAGCCAAGGACTAGCGGGGGGACACAATGAGCAGTTCTTC. Translated: CASSQGLAGGHNEQFF.

The chain links TRBV27 to TRBJ2-2; D is uncertain. The length of the CDR3 is 17 residues. Trimming removed 5 bases at V and 2 bases at J, with 18 bases between. Germline CDR1 is MNHEY and CDR2 is SMNVEV (reference sequence). For the CDR3, the DNA is TGTGCCAGCAGTCATTACCCCCCGGCGGAAAACACCGGGGAGCTGTTTTTT. Amino acids: CASSHYPPAENTGELFF.

The rearrangement uses TRBV6-4 and TRBJ2-3; 11 bases match TRBD2. Germline CDR1 and CDR2: MRHNA and SNTAGT. V lost 5 bases and J lost 3; bases outside the gene matches: 4. This CDR3 spans 15 amino acids. In DNA form, the CDR3 reads TGTGCCAGCAGTCTGCTAGCGGGGGGAACAGATACGCAGTATTTT. It codes for CASSLLAGGTDTQYF.

The chain employs TRBV6-5 and TRBJ2-1; no firm D call. CDR3 size: 14 residues. Between the trimmed V and J ends, which lost 0 bases and 7 bases, there was a span of 10 bases. Germline V gene sequence: CDR1 MNHEY, CDR2 SVGAGI. For the CDR3, the DNA is TGTGCCAGCAGTTACTCGACACTACCAAATGAGCAGTTCTTC. Its protein product is CASSYSTLPNEQFF.

The V and J genes are TRBV15 and TRBJ1-1, with D hard to call. Trimming cost V 6 bases and J 0 bases, with 11 bases left between them. The CDR3 contains 14 residues. Germline values: CDR1 LNHNV, CDR2 YYDKDF (reference sequence). CDR3 nucleotides: TGTGCCACCAGACAAGGCAGTCTGAACACTGAAGCTTTCTTT. It codes for CATRQGSLNTEAFF.

J is TRBJ2-5 and V is TRBV2, with 14 bases lining up with TRBD2. The CDR3 covers 18 residues. Germline V gene data show CDR1 as SNHLY and CDR2 as FYNNEI. Trimming removed 5 bases from V and 1 base from J; junction bases left unmatched: 9. The CDR3 bases are TGTGCCAGCAGTCAACAGACTAGCGGGGGGGCATTCCAAGAGACCCAGTACTTC. This gives the protein CASSQQTSGGAFQETQYF. The whole variable domain, remainder taken from reference TRBV2 and TRBJ2-5, is EPEVTQTPSHQVTQMGQEVILRCVPISNHLYFYWYRQILGQKVEFLVSFYNNEISEKSEIFDDQFSVERPDGSNFTLKIRSTKLEDSAMYFCASSQQTSGGAFQETQYFGPGTRLLVL.

This clone was detected once. The rearrangement joins TRBV11-2 to TRBJ2-1; possible D gene TRBD2, 7 bases. Germline CDR1 reads SGHAT; CDR2 reads FQNNGV. V gave up 5 bases and J gave up 8 bases, with 19 bases separating them. CDR3 length equals 15 residues. For the CDR3, the DNA is TGTGCCAGCAGCACCCGGGGGGCCACCACGGATGAGCAGTTCTTC. Amino acid sequence: CASSTRGATTDEQFF.

The chain carries TRBV7-9 and TRBJ2-5, with 12 bases identical to TRBD2. V lost 5 bases, J lost 1 base, and 5 bases stayed unmatched. CDR3 length equals 16 residues. Germline V gene lookup returns CDR1 SEHNR and CDR2 FQNEAQ (reference sequence). CDR3 coding DNA: TGTGCCAGCAGCCCAGGACTAGCGGGGCCCCAAGAGACCCAGTACTTC. It yields the protein CASSPGLAGPQETQYF.